This paragraph covers one T cell receptor beta chain sequence. What it binds is not known. Trimming cost V 5 bases and J 4 bases; bases outside gene matches: 11. The CDR3 runs 15 residues. This record belongs to a study of regulatory T cells in long-lasting Graves disease. Findings and caveats of the study: Accuracy might have suffered from few samples. Persistent disease exhibited a predilection for TRBV28, TRBJ1-2 and TRBJ2-5.

Time point denoted: newly diagnosed GD, antithyroid drugs for less than 3 months. The TCR library was made from RNA that had been extracted from PBMCs in TRIzol. Graves' disease diagnosis relied on American Thyroid Association guidelines. The authors built TCR beta libraries using iRepertoire HTBI primers and Arm-PCR of CDR3 regions. TCRdb re-called the multiplex PCR reads with MiXCR, one entry per CDR3 protein. The sample includes about 360,000 distinct CDR3 sequences, around 16% seen only once; the top ten take about 19%. These same records also appear under a second study, on T cells in Graves' hyperthyroidism and ophthalmopathy.

Sequences were derived from peripheral blood mononuclear cells (PBMCs), sampled at new diagnosis, from a patient treated with antithyroid drugs. The TCR comes from a woman aged 18 to 35 with Graves disease. The chain has TRBV12-3 or TRBV12-4 and TRBJ2-7; 7 positions agree with TRBD2. CDR3 nucleotide sequence: TGTGCCAGCAGTCTTTCCGGGACTAACCTATACGAGCAGTACTTC. Protein sequence: CASSLSGTNLYEQYF.